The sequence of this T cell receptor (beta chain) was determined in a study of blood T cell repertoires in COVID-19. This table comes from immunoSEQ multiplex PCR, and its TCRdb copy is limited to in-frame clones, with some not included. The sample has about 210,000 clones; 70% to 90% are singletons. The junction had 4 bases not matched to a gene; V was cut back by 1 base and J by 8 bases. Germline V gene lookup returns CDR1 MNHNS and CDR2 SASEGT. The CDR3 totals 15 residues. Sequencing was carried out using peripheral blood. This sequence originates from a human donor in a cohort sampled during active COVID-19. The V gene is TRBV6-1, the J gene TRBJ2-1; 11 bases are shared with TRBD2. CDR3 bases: TGTGCCAGCAGTGAAGATAGCGGGGGGGGTCATGAGCAGTTCTTC. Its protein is CASSEDSGGGHEQFF.